This TCR beta chain was captured by sequencing in a study of cytomegalovirus exposure and HLA in healthy donors. Study in general: The roughly 120 validation repertoires used the same platform as the approximately 670 first-cohort repertoires, a later analysis reported. Study-wide findings and caveats: Among TCR sequences, most were rare, though some public TCRs appeared in many donors.

Sequenced by immunoSEQ multiplex PCR; TCRdb stores in-frame clones only, minus some. This sample yields 150,000 to 200,000 clones, of which around 85% are seen a single time; about 6% belongs to the top ten. This clone was detected only a few times. Antigen specificity is unknown. Sample: PBMCs. The receptor's source is a woman in her thirties in good health and CMV-seronegative.

The CDR3 DNA sequence: TGTGCCACCAGCAGACAACAGGGAGTGGCACAGTATTTT. This codes for CATSRQQGVAQYF. The chain links TRBV15 to TRBJ2-3; tentatively, D is TRBD1 (6 bases). The CDR3 loop spans 13 amino acids. Germline V gives CDR1 LNHNV, CDR2 YYDKDF (reference sequence). Trimming removed 2 bases at V and 12 bases at J, with 15 bases between.